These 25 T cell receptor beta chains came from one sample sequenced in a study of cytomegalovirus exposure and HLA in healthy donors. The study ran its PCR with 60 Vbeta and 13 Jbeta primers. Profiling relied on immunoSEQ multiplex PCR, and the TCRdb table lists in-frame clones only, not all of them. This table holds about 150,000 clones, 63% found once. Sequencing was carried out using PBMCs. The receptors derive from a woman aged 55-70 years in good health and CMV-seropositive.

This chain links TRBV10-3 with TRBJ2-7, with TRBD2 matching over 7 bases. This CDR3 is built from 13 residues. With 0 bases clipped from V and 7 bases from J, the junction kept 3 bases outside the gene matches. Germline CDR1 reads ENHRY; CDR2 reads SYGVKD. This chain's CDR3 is CAISESGGWEQYF. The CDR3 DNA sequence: TGTGCCATCAGTGAGTCGGGGGGGTGGGAGCAGTACTTC.

The CDR3 coding sequence is TGTGCCAGCAGTTACGACTTAAGGGGGGGCACTGAAGCTTTCTTT. Protein sequence: CASSYDLRGGTEAFF. The rearrangement joins TRBV6-5 to TRBJ1-1; a possible D gene is TRBD1 (6 bases). This CDR3 has 15 residues. Trimming pared 2 bases from V and 4 bases from J, leaving 14 bases between. Germline-derived CDR1 and CDR2 are MNHEY and SVGAGI.

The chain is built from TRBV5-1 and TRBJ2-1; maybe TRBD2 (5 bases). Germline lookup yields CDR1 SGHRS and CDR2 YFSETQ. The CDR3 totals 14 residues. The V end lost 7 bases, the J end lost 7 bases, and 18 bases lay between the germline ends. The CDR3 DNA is TGCGCCAGCTCCCTCTCCGGGATAATAAATGAGCAGTTCTTC. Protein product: CASSLSGIINEQFF.

The CDR3 protein is CASTHPAGTGAGNTIYF. In nucleotides, the CDR3 is TGTGCCAGCACCCACCCAGCGGGGACAGGGGCCGGAAACACCATATATTTT. The rearrangement joins TRBV28 to TRBJ1-3; 10 positions agree with TRBD1. The CDR3 sequence is 17 residues long. The ends lost 7 bases at V and 4 bases at J; junction bases unmatched: 13. The germline V gene encodes CDR1 MDHEN and CDR2 SYDVKM.

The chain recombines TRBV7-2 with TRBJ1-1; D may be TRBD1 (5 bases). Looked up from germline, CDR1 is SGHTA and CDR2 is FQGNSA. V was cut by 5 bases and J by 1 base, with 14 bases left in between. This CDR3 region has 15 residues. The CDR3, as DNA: TGTGCCAGCAGCCCCAGGGCAGACCCGAACACTGAAGCTTTCTTT. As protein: CASSPRADPNTEAFF.

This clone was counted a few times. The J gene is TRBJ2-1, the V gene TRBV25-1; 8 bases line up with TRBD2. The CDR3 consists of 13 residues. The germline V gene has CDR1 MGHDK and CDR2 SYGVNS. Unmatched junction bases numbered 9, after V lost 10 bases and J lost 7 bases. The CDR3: CATIGLAGNEQFF. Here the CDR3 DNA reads TGTGCCACCATAGGACTAGCAGGTAATGAGCAGTTCTTC.

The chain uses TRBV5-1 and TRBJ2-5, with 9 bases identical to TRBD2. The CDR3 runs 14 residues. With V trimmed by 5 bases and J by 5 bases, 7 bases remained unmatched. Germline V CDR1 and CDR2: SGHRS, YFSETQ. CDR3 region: CASRSSGSRETQYF. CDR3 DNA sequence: TGCGCCAGCAGAAGTAGCGGGAGTAGGGAGACCCAGTACTTC. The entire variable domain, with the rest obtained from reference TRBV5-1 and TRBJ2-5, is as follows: KAGVTQTPRYLIKTRGQQVTLSCSPISGHRSVSWYQQTPGQGLQFLFEYFSETQRNKGNFPGRFSGRQFSNSRSEMNVSTLELGDSALYLCASRSSGSRETQYFGPGTRLLVL.

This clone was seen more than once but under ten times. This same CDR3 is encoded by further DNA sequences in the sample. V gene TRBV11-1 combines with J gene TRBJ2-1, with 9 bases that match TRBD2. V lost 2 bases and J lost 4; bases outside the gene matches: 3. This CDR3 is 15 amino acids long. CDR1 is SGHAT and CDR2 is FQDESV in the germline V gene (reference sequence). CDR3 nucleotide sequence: TGTGCCAGCAGCTTACCAGCGGGAGGTTACAATGAGCAGTTCTTC. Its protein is CASSLPAGGYNEQFF. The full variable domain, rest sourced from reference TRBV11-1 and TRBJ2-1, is EAEVAQSPRYKITEKSQAVAFWCDPISGHATLYWYRQILGQGPELLVQFQDESVVDDSQLPKDRFSAERLKGVDSTLKIQPAELGDSAMYLCASSLPAGGYNEQFFGPGTRLTVL.

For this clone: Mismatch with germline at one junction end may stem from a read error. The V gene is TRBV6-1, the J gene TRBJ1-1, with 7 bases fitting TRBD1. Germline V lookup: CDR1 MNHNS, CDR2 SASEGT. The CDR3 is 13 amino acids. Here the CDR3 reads CASGDRENTEAFF. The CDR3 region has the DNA TGTGCCAGCGGTGACAGGGAGAACACTGAAGCTTTCTTT.

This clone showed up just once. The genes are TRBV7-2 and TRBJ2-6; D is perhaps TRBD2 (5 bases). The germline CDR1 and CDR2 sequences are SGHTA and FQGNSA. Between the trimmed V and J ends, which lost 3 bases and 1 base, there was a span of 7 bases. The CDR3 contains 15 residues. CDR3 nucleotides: TGTGCCAGCAGCTTTGGCGGGTCTGGGGCCAACGTCCTGACTTTC. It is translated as CASSFGGSGANVLTF.

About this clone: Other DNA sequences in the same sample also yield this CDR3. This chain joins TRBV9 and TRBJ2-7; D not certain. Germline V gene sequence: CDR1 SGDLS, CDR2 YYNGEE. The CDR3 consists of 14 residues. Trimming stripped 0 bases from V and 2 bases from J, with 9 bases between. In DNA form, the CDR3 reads TGTGCCAGCAGCGTAGTTCCGGGTGCCTACGAGCAGTACTTC. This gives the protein CASSVVPGAYEQYF.

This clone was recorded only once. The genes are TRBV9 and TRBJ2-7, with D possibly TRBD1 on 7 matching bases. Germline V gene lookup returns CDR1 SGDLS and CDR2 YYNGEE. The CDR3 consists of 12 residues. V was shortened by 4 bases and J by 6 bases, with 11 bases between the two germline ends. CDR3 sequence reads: CASSFQGGEQYF. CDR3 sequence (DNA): TGTGCCAGCAGCTTTCAGGGGGGCGAGCAGTACTTC.

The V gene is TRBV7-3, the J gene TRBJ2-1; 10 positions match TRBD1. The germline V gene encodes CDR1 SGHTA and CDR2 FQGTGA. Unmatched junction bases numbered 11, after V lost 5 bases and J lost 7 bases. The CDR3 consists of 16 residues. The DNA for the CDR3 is TGTGCCAGCAGCCCTACTTCGGACAGGGGGTTGAATGAGCAGTTCTTC. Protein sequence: CASSPTSDRGLNEQFF.

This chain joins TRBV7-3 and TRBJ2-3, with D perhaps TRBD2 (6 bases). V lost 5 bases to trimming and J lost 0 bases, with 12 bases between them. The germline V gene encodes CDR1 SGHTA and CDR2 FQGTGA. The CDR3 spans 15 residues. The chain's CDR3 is CASSPTRESTDTQYF. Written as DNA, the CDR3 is TGTGCCAGCAGCCCAACCCGGGAGAGCACAGATACGCAGTATTTT.

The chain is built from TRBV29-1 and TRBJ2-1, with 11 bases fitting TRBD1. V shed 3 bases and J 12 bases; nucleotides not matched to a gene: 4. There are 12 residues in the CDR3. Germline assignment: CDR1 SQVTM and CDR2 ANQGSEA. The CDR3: CSVEPGQGGQFF. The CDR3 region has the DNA TGCAGCGTTGAGCCGGGACAGGGGGGGCAGTTCTTC.

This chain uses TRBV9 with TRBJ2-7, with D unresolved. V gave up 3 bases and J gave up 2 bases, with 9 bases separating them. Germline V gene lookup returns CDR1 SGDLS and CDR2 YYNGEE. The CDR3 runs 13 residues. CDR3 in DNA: TGTGCCAGCAGCGGTACAGACGCCTACGAGCAGTACTTC. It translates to CASSGTDAYEQYF.

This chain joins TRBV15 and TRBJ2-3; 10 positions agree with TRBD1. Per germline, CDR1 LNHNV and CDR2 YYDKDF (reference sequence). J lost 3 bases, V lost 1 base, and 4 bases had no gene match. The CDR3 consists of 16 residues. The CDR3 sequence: CATSRGRTGGTDTQYF. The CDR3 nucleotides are TGTGCCACCAGCAGAGGGAGGACAGGGGGTACAGATACGCAGTATTTT.

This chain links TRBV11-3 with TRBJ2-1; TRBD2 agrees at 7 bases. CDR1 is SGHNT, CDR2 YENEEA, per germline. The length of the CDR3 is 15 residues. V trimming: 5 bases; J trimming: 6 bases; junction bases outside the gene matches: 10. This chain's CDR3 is CASSLRAAGANEQFF. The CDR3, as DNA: TGTGCCAGCAGCCTTCGAGCGGCGGGAGCCAATGAGCAGTTCTTC.

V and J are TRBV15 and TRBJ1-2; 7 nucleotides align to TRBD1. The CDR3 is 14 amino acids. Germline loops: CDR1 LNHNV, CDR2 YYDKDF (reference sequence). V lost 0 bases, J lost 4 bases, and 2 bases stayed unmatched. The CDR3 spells CATSRDRDSYGYTF. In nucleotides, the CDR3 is TGTGCCACCAGCAGAGATAGGGACAGCTATGGCTACACCTTC.

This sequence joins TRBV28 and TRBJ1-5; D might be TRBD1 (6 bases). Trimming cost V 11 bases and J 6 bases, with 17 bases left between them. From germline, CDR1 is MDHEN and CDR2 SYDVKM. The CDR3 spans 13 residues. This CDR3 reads CACFRGASQPQHF. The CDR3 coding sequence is TGTGCCTGCTTTCGGGGGGCTAGTCAGCCCCAGCATTTT.

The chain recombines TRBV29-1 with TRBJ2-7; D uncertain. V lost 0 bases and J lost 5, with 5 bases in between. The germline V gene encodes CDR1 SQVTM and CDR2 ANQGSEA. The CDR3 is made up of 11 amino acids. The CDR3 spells CSVEELNEQYF. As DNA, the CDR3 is TGCAGCGTTGAAGAACTAAACGAGCAGTACTTC.

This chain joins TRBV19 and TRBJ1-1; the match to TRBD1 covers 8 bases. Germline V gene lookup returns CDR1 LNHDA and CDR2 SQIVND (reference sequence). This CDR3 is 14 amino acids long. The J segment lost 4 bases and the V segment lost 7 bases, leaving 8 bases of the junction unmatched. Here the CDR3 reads CASKNTGGGTEAFF. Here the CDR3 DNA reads TGTGCCAGTAAAAATACAGGGGGTGGCACTGAAGCTTTCTTT.

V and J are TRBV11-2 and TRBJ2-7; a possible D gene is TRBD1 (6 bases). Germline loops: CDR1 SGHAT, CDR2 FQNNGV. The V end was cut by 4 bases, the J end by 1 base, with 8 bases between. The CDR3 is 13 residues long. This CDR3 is CASSSDRSYEQYF. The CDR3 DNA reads TGTGCCAGCAGCTCGGACAGATCCTACGAGCAGTACTTC.

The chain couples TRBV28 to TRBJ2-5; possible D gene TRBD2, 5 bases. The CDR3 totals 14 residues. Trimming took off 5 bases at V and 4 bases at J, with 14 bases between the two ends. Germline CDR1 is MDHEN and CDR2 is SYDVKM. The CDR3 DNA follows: TGTGCCAGCAGTCCCTATGTGGGAGTAGAGACCCAGTACTTC. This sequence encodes CASSPYVGVETQYF.

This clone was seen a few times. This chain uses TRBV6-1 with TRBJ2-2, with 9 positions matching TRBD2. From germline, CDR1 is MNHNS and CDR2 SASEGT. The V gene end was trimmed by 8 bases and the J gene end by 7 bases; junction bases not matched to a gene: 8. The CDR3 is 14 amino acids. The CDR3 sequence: CASVAGGDHGELFF. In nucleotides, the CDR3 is TGTGCCAGCGTCGCGGGAGGGGACCACGGGGAGCTGTTTTTT.